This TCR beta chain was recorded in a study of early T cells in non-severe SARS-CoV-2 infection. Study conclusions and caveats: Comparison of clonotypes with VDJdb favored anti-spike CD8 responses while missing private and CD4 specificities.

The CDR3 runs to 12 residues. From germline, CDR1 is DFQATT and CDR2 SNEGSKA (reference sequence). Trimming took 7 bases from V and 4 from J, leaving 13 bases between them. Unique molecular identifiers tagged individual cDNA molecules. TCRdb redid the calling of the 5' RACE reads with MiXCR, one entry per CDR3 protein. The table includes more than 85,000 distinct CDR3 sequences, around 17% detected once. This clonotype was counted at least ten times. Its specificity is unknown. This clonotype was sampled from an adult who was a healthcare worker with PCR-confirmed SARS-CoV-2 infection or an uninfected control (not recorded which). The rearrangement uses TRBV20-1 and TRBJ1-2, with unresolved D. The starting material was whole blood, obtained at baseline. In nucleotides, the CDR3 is TGCAGTGAATATAGGGTGTCCTATGGCTACACCTTC. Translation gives CSEYRVSYGYTF.